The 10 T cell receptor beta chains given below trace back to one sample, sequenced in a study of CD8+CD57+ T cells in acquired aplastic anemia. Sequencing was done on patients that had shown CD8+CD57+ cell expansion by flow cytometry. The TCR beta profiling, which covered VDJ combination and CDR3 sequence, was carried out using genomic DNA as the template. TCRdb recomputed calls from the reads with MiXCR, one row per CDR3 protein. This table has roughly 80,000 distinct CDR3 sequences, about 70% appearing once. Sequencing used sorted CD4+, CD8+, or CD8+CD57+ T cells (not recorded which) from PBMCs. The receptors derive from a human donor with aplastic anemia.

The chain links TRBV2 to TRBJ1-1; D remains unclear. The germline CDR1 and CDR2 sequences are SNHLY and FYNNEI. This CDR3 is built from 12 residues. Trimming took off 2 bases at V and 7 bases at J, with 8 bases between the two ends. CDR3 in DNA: TGTGCCAGCAGTGAAATAAGAATTGAAGCTTTCTTT. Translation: CASSEIRIEAFF.

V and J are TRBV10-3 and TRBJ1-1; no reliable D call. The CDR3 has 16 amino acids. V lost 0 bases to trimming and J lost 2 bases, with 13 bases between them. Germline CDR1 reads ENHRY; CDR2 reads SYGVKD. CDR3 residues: CAISESNWGTNTEAFF. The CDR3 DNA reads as TGTGCCATCAGTGAGTCGAACTGGGGTACCAACACTGAAGCTTTCTTT.

The DNA of the CDR3 is TGCAGCGTTCCCTTTGAGGATATGAGCTACAATGAGCAGTTCTTC. This translates into CSVPFEDMSYNEQFF. This rearrangement joins TRBV29-1 to TRBJ2-1; D not resolved. In germline, CDR1 is SQVTM, CDR2 ANQGSEA. The CDR3 has 15 amino acids. Trimming pared 5 bases from V and 3 bases from J, leaving 17 bases between.

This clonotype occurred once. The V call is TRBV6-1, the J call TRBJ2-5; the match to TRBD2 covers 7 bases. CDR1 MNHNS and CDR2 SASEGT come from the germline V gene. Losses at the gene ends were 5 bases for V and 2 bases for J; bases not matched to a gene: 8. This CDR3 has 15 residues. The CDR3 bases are TGTGCCAGCAGTCCAGGCGGGAGAGGGCAAGAGACCCAGTACTTC. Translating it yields CASSPGGRGQETQYF.

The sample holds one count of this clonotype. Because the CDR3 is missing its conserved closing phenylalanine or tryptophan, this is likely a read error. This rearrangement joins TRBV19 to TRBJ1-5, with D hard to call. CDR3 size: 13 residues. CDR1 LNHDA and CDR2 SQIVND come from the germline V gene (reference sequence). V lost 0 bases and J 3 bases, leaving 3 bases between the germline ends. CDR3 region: CASSIDLNQPQHL. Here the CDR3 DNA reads TGTGCCAGTAGTATAGACCTCAATCAGCCCCAGCATCTT.

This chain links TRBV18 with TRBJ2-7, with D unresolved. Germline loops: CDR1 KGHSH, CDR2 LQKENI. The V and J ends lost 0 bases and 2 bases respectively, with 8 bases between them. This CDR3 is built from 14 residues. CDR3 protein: CASSPPMTTYEQYF. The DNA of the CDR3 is TGTGCCAGCTCACCACCGATGACAACCTACGAGCAGTACTTC.

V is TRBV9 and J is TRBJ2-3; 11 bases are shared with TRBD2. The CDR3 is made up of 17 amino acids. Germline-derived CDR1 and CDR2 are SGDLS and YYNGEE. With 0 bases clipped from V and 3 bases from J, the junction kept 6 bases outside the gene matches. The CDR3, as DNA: TGTGCCAGCAGCGTAGGGGTAGCGGGGGGGCGGACAGATACGCAGTATTTT. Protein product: CASSVGVAGGRTDTQYF.

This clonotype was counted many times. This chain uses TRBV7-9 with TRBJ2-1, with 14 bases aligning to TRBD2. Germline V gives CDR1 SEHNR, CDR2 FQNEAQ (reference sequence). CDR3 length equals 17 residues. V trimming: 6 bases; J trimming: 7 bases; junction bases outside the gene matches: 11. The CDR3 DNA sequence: TGTGCCAGCAGTCAAGGGGGACTAGCGGGAGCTGCTAATGAGCAGTTCTTC. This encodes CASSQGGLAGAANEQFF.

The CDR3 here is CATSRGISGGDNEQFF. Here the CDR3 DNA reads TGTGCCACCAGCAGAGGTATTAGCGGGGGTGACAATGAGCAGTTCTTC. The rearrangement uses TRBV15 and TRBJ2-1, with TRBD2 matching over 9 bases. The CDR3 contains 16 residues. The J segment lost 5 bases and the V segment lost 1 base, leaving 6 bases of the junction unmatched. Germline V gene sequence: CDR1 LNHNV, CDR2 YYDKDF (reference sequence).

Here the CDR3 reads CASSLRVTYEQYF. CDR3 nucleotides: TGTGCCAGCAGCTTGAGGGTGACCTACGAGCAGTACTTC. The chain recombines TRBV7-9 with TRBJ2-7, with TRBD2 as a possible D gene (5 bases). V dropped 3 bases and J dropped 2 bases, with 8 bases sitting between them. The CDR3 consists of 13 residues. Germline CDR1 reads SEHNR; CDR2 reads FQNEAQ (reference sequence).